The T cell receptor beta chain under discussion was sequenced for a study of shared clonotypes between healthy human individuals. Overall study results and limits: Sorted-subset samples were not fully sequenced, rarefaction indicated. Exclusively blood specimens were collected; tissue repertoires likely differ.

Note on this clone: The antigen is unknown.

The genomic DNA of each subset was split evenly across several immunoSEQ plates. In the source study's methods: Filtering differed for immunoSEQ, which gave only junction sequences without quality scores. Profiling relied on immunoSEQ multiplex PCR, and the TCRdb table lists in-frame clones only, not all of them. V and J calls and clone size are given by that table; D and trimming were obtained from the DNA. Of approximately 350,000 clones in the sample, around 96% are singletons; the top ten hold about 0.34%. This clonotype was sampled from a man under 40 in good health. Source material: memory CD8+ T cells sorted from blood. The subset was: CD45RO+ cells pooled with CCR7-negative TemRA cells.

DNA of the CDR3: TGTGCCAGCAGCCAAGGTGAGGACAGGATCAATCAGCCCCAGCATTTT. Its translation is CASSQGEDRINQPQHF. This chain connects TRBV4-2 to TRBJ1-5; TRBD1 matches at 7 bases. CDR1 is LGHNA and CDR2 is YNFKEQ in the germline V gene. The CDR3 runs 16 residues. The trim removed 1 base at V and 3 bases at J, leaving 6 bases unmatched.